This TCR beta chain was identified during a study of T cells expressing NK-cell markers. It was by 5'RACE template switching with UMIs that TCR beta cDNA was made. TCRdb re-called the 5' RACE reads, yielding one record per CDR3 amino acid sequence without DNA. The sample table includes roughly 280,000 distinct CDR3 sequences. Germline V gene lookup returns CDR1 WNHNN and CDR2 SYGVQD (reference sequence). The length of the CDR3 is 15 residues. Study outcomes and limitations: Whether expanded NKG2C+ T cell clones were HCMV specific stayed uncertain.

With respect to this clonotype: Its antigen remains unidentified.

The chain combines TRBV10-1 with TRBJ2-7; TCRdb calls TRBD1, which cannot be checked without DNA. The receptor was derived from a man aged 18 to 35 in good health. Material: blood T cells: a sorted CD56 or NKG2C T cell subset, CD4+ or CD8+ T cells, or bulk PBMC T cells (not recorded which). CDR3 sequence reads: CARDIPGRSVHEQYF.